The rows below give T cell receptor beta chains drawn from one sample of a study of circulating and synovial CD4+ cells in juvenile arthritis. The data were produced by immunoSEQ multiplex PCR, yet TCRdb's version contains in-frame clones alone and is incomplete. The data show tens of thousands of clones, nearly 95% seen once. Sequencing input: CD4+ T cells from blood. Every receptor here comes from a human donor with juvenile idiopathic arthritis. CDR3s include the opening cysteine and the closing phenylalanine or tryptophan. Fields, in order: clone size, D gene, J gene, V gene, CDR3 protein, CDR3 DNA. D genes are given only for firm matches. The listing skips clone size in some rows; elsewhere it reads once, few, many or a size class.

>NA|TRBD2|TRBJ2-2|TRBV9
CASMRGATNTGELFF
TGTGCCAGCATGCGGGGGGCAACGAACACCGGGGAGCTGTTTTTT
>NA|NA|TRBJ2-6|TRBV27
CASSLSMASGANVLTF
TGTGCCAGCAGTTTATCGATGGCTTCTGGGGCCAACGTCCTGACTTTC
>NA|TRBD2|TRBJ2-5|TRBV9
CASSVDPTGGLETQYF
TGTGCCAGCAGCGTAGACCCAACGGGGGGGTTAGAGACCCAGTACTTC
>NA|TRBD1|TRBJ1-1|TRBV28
CASSPQGAIMNTEAFF
TGTGCCAGCAGCCCGCAGGGGGCAATCATGAACACTGAAGCTTTCTTT
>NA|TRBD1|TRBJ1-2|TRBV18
CASSPGTGVGYTF
TGTGCCAGCTCACCCGGGACAGGGGTTGGCTACACCTTC
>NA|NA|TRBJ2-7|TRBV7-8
CASSLPGEQYF
TGTGCCAGCAGCCTACCGGGGGAGCAGTACTTC
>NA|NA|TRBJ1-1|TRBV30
CAWSQGGAWGVWDTEAFF
TGTGCCTGGAGTCAAGGCGGGGCATGGGGGGTTTGGGACACTGAAGCTTTCTTT
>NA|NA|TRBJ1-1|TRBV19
CASSIQGLKTEAFF
TGTGCCAGTAGTATCCAGGGGCTAAAGACTGAAGCTTTCTTT
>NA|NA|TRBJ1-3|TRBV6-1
CASSERGGAGNTIYF
TGTGCCAGCAGTGAACGAGGAGGAGCTGGAAACACCATATATTTT
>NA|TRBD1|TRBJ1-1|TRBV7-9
CASSLTGGTEAFF
TGTGCCAGCAGCTTAACAGGGGGTACTGAAGCTTTCTTT
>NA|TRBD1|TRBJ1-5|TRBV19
CASSIDRGLQPQHF
TGTGCCAGTAGTATCGACAGGGGGCTTCAGCCCCAGCATTTT
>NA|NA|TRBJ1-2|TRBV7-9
CASSSLQGRPNYGYTF
TGTGCCAGCAGCTCCTTACAGGGCCGACCTAACTATGGCTACACCTTC
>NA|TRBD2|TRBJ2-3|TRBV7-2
CASSPPLAGPTDTQYF
TGTGCCAGCAGCCCTCCACTAGCGGGGCCCACAGATACGCAGTATTTT
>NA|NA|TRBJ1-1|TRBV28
CASSSSILSGPFF
TGTGCCAGCAGTTCATCAATTCTGTCTGGCCCTTTCTTT
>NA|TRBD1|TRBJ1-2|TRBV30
CAWSRGQGNGYTF
TGTGCCTGGAGTCGGGGACAGGGGAATGGCTACACCTTC
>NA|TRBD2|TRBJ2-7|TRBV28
CASSLGLPMNTNAAGEQYF
TGTGCCAGCAGTTTGGGACTACCCATGAATACCAACGCGGCGGGGGAGCAGTACTTC
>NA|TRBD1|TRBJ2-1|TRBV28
CASLSGGSPEQFF
TGTGCCAGCTTATCAGGGGGCTCTCCCGAGCAGTTCTTC
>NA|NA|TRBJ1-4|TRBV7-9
CASNYGGANEKLFF
TGTGCCAGCAACTATGGGGGGGCTAATGAAAAACTGTTTTTT
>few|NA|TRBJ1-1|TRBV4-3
CASSQDLRVQGTTFF
TGCGCCAGCAGCCAAGATCTTCGGGTACAAGGTACAACTTTCTTT
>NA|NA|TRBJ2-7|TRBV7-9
CASSSPSGSSYEQYF
TGTGCCAGCAGCTCACCCTCCGGGTCCTCATACGAGCAGTACTTC
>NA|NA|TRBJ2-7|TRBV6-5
CASSYSARTYEQYF
TGTGCCAGCAGTTACTCCGCCAGGACCTACGAGCAGTACTTC
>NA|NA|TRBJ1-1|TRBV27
CASSSTLRQATEAFF
TGTGCCAGCAGTTCCACCCTACGACAGGCCACTGAAGCTTTCTTT
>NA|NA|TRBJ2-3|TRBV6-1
CASRNLGLSDTQYF
TGTGCCAGCAGGAACCTTGGACTTTCCGATACGCAGTATTTT
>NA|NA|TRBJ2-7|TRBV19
CATHGRAYEQYF
TGTGCCACCCATGGCAGGGCCTACGAGCAGTACTTC
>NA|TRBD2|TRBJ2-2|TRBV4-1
CASSQGRAGLNTGELFF
TGCGCCAGCAGCCAAGGTCGAGCGGGACTGAACACCGGGGAGCTGTTTTTT
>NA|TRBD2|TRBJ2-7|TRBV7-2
CASSLEGLAGGSYYEQYF
TGTGCCAGCAGCTTAGAGGGACTAGCGGGGGGCTCATACTACGAGCAGTACTTC
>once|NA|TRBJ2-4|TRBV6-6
CASSYVGDIQYF
TGTGCCAGCAGTTACGTCGGGGACATTCAGTACTTC
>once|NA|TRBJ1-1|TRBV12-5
CASGLVLGGDGPGEAFF
TGTGCTAGTGGTTTGGTATTAGGGGGGGACGGTCCAGGGGAAGCTTTCTTT
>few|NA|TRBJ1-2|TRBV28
CASSSTTTTAAYGYTF
TGTGCCAGCAGTTCCACCACAACGACAGCCGCCTATGGCTACACCTTC
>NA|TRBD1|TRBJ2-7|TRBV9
CASSPQRTGTYEQYF
TGTGCCAGCAGCCCCCAAAGGACAGGTACTTACGAGCAGTACTTC
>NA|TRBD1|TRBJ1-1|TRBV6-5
CASSYAQQGRSEAFF
TGTGCCAGCAGTTACGCTCAACAGGGGCGATCTGAAGCTTTCTTT
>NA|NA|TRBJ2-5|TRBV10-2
CASGGAGVETQYF
TGCGCCAGCGGGGGGGCGGGGGTAGAGACCCAGTACTTC
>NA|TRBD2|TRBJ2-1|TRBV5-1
CASSSLPGLAGGNEQFF
TGCGCCAGCAGTTCCCTTCCGGGACTAGCGGGGGGAAATGAGCAGTTCTTC
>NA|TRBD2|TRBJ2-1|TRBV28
CGSGGGPGENEQFF
TGTGGCAGCGGGGGGGGGCCGGGTGAGAATGAGCAGTTCTTC
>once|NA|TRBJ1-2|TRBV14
CASSQANRVPYGYTF
TGTGCCAGCAGCCAAGCCAACAGGGTTCCTTATGGCTACACCTTC
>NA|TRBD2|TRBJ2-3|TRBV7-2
CASSSGLAGGTDTQYF
TGTGCCAGCAGCTCCGGACTAGCGGGGGGGACAGATACGCAGTATTTT
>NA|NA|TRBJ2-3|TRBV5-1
CASSLEERVTDTQYF
TGCGCCAGCAGCTTGGAGGAGCGGGTCACAGATACGCAGTATTTT
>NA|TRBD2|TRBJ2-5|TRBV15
CATSRGFAWTSGIAETQYF
TGTGCCACCAGCAGAGGTTTCGCCTGGACTAGCGGGATTGCAGAGACCCAGTACTTC
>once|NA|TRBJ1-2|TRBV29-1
CSVGGGRDGYTF
TGCAGCGTTGGAGGGGGAAGAGATGGCTACACCTTC
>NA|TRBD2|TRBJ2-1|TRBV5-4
CASSLSPSGVTSSYNEQFF
TGTGCCAGCAGCCTGTCGCCTAGCGGGGTCACGAGCTCCTACAATGAGCAGTTCTTC
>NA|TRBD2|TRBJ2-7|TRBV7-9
CASSPPPSGNYEQYF
TGTGCCAGCAGCCCCCCCCCTAGCGGGAACTACGAGCAGTACTTC
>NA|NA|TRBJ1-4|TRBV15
CATSIRIQGATNEKLFF
TGTGCCACCAGCATTCGGATACAGGGAGCAACTAATGAAAAACTGTTTTTT
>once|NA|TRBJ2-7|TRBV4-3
CASSQEWGPYEQYF
TGCGCCAGCAGCCAAGAATGGGGCCCCTACGAGCAGTACTTC
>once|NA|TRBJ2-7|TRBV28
CASTSPTSSWGLYEQYF
TGTGCCAGCACATCCCCGACCTCTAGCTGGGGGCTCTACGAGCAGTACTTC
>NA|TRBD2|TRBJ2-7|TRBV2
CASRGGGVEQYF
TGTGCCAGCAGGGGGGGAGGGGTCGAGCAGTACTTC
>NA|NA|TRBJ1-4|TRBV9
CASSVGGRPDEKLFF
TGTGCCAGCAGCGTAGGGGGCAGACCAGATGAAAAACTGTTTTTT
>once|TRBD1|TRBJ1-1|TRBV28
CASSLKTGGGWTEAFF
TGTGCCAGCAGCCTCAAAACAGGGGGAGGTTGGACTGAAGCTTTCTTT
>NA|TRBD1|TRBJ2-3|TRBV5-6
CATRQGMSTDTQYF
TGTGCCACCAGACAGGGGATGAGCACAGATACGCAGTATTTT